This TCR beta chain was sequenced during a study of regulatory T cells in long-lasting Graves disease. With iRepertoire HTBI primers and Arm-PCR of CDR3 regions, TCR beta libraries were built. MiXCR, applied by TCRdb to the multiplex PCR reads, yields one record per CDR3 protein. The profile shows about 360,000 distinct CDR3 sequences, 16% of them singletons. In this sample, this clonotype turned up many times. Trimming stripped 0 bases from V and 5 bases from J, with 8 bases between. From germline, CDR1 is MNHNS and CDR2 SASEGT. The CDR3 is 13 residues long. Time point given: newly diagnosed GD, antithyroid drugs for less than 3 months. PBMCs were the source of the RNA used for TCR sequencing. The same specimen was also included in a second study, on T cells in Graves' hyperthyroidism and ophthalmopathy.

Specimen: peripheral blood mononuclear cells (PBMCs), collected at new diagnosis, from a patient treated with antithyroid drugs. V gene TRBV6-1 combines with J gene TRBJ2-7; D is uncertain. The sequence derives from a woman aged 18-29 years with Graves disease. CDR3 nucleotide sequence: TGTGCCAGCAGTGAAGCGCTTCTCGACGAGCAGTACTTC. Protein sequence: CASSEALLDEQYF.